This T cell receptor beta chain was retrieved from a study of PD-1 blockade in classical Hodgkin lymphoma. Every patient had relapsed following autologous stem cell transplantation, and cohorts differed in brentuximab vedotin exposure. TCRdb's copy holds only in-frame clones and misses some; the assay was immunoSEQ multiplex PCR. The repertoire holds 20,000 to 25,000 clones, with about 78% as singletons. The CDR3 is 15 residues long. V dropped 4 bases and J dropped 6; count of bases not matched to a gene: 12. Germline CDR1 and CDR2: KGHSH and LQKENI. This sequence originates from a human donor with classical Hodgkin lymphoma. The starting material was peripheral blood mononuclear cells (PBMCs), obtained before the second cycle of nivolumab. J is TRBJ2-7 and V is TRBV18, with TRBD1 identical over 7 bases. CDR3: CASSLRQGSSGEQYF. Written as DNA, the CDR3 is TGTGCCAGCTCACTTCGACAGGGTAGTTCGGGCGAGCAGTACTTC.